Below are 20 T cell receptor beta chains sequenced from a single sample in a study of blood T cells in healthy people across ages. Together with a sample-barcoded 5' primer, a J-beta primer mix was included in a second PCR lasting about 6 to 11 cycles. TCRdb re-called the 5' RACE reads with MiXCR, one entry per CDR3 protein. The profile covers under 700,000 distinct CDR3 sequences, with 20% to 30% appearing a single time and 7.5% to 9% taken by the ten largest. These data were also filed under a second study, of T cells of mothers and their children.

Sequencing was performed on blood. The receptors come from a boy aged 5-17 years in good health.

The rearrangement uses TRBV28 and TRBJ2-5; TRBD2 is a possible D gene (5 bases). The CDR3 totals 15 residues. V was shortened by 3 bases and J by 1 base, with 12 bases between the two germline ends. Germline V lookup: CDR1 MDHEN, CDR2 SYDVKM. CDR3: CASSLTLGIQETQYF. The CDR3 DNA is TGTGCCAGCAGTTTGACACTAGGAATCCAAGAGACCCAGTACTTC.

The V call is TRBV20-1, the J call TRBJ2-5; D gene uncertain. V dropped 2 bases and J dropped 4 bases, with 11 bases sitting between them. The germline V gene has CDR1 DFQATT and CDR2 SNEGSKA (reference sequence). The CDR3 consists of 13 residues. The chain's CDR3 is CSARSLSGETQYF. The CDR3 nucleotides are TGCAGTGCTAGAAGTCTCTCAGGAGAGACCCAGTACTTC.

The DNA of the CDR3 is TGTGCCAGCAGGGCCAGGGAAGGGGCAAACAATGAGCAGTTCTTC. It translates to CASRAREGANNEQFF. The rearrangement uses TRBV12-3 or TRBV12-4 and TRBJ2-1, with TRBD1 as a possible D gene (5 bases). This CDR3 has 15 amino acids. With 6 bases removed from V and 5 bases from J, the gap between germline ends came to 17 bases.

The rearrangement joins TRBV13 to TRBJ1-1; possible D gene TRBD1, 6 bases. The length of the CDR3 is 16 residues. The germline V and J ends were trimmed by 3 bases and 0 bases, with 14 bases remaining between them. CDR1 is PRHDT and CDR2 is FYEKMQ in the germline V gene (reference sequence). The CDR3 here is CASSFQDSRMNTEAFF. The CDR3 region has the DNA TGTGCCAGCAGCTTCCAGGACAGTAGGATGAACACTGAAGCTTTCTTT.

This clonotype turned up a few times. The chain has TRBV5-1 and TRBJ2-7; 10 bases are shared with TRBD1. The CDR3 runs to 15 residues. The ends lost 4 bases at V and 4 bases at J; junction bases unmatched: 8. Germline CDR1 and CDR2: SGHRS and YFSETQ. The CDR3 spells CASSSIDRGQYEQYF. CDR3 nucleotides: TGCGCCAGCAGCAGCATCGACAGGGGGCAATACGAGCAGTACTTC.

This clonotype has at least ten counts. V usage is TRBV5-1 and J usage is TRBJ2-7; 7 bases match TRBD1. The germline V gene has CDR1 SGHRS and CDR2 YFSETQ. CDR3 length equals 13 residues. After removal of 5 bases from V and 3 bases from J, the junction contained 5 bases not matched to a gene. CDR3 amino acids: CASSWDSSYEQYF. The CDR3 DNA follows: TGCGCCAGCAGTTGGGACAGCAGCTACGAGCAGTACTTC. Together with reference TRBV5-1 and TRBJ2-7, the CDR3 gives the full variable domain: KAGVTQTPRYLIKTRGQQVTLSCSPISGHRSVSWYQQTPGQGLQFLFEYFSETQRNKGNFPGRFSGRQFSNSRSEMNVSTLELGDSALYLCASSWDSSYEQYFGPGTRLTVT.

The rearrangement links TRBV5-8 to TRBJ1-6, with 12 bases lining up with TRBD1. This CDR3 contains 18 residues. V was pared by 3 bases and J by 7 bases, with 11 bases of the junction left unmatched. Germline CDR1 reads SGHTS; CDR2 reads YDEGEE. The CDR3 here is CASSSGDRGPLGNSPLHF. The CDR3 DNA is TGTGCCAGCAGCTCCGGGGACAGGGGGCCTTTGGGGAATTCACCCCTCCACTTT.

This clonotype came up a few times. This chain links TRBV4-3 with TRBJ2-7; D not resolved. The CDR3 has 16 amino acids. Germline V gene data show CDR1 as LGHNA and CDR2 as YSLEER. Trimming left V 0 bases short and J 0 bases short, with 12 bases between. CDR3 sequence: CASSQDQTSHSYEQYF. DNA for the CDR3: TGCGCCAGCAGCCAAGATCAAACTTCCCACTCCTACGAGCAGTACTTC.

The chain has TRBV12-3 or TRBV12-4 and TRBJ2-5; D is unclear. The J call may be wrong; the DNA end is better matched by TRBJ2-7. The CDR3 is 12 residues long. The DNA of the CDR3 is TGTGCCAGCAGTTTACTCAGTCCCGAGCAGTACTTC. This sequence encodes CASSLLSPEQYF.

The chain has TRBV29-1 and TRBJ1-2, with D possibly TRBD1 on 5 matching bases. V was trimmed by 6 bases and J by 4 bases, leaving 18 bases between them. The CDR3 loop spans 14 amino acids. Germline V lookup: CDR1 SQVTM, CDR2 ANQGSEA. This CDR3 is CSVAGGEGSYGYTF. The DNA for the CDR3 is TGCAGCGTCGCTGGGGGGGAAGGGAGCTATGGCTACACCTTC.

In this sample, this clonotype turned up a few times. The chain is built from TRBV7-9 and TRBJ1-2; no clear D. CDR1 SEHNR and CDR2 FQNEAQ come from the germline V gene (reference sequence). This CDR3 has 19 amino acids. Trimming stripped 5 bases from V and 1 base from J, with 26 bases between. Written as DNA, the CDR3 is TGTGCCAGCAGCGCCAGAGGATATGGGCAACAGATCCTTAACTATGGCTACACCTTC. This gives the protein CASSARGYGQQILNYGYTF.

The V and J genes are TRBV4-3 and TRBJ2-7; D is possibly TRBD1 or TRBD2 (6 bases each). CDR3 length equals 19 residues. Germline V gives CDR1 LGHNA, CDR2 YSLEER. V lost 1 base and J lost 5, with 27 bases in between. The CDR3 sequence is CASSQGGSTGPGVVHEQYF. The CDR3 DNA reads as TGCGCCAGCAGCCAAGGAGGATCGACAGGCCCGGGGGTGGTCCACGAGCAGTACTTC.

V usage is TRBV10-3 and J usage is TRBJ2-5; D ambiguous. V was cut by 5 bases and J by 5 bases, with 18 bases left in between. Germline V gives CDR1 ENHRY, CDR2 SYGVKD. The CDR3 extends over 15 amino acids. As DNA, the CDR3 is TGTGCCATCAGTTCGAAAGATAAGGCTAGGGAGACCCAGTACTTC. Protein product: CAISSKDKARETQYF.

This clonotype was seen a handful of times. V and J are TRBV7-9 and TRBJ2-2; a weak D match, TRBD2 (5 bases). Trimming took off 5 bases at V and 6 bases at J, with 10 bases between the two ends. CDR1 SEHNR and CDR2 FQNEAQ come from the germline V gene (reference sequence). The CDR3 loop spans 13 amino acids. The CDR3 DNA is TGTGCCAGCAGCCAAGCCGGGGCCGGGGAGCTGTTTTTT. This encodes CASSQAGAGELFF.

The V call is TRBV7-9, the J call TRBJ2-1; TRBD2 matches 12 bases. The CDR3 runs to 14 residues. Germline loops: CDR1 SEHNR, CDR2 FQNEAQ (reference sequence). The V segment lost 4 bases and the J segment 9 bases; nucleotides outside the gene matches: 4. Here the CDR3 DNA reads TGTGCCAGCAGCTCAAGACTAGCGGGGGCTGAGCAGTTCTTC. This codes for CASSSRLAGAEQFF.

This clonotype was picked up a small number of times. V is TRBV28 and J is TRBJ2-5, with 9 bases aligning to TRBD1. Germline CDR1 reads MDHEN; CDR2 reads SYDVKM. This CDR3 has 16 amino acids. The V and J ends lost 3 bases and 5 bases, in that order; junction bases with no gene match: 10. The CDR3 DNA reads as TGTGCCAGCAGTTTGCAAAGGACAGGGGTCGGGGAGACCCAGTACTTC. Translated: CASSLQRTGVGETQYF.

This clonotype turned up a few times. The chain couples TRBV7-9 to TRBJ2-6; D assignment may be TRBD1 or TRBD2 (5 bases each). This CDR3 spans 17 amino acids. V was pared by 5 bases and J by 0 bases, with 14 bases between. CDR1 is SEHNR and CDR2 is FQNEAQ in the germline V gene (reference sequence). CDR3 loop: CASSQTGTHSGANVLTF. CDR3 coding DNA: TGTGCCAGCAGCCAGACTGGGACCCACTCTGGGGCCAACGTCCTGACTTTC.

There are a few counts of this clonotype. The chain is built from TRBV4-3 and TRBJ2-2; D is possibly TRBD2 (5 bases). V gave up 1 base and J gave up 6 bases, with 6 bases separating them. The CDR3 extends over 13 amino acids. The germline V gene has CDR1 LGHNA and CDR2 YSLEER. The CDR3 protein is CASSQGGSGELFF. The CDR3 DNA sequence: TGCGCCAGCAGCCAAGGAGGGTCCGGGGAGCTGTTTTTT.

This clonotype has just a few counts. The CDR3 region has the DNA TGTGCCAGCAGTGAGCGGGGGCTCGTCGATGAGCAGTTCTTC. Translating gives CASSERGLVDEQFF. The rearrangement joins TRBV7-9 to TRBJ2-1; 8 bases match TRBD2. Germline CDR1 SEHNR, CDR2 FQNEAQ (reference sequence). The CDR3 sequence is 14 residues long. The V and J ends lost 6 bases and 8 bases, in that order; junction bases with no gene match: 9.

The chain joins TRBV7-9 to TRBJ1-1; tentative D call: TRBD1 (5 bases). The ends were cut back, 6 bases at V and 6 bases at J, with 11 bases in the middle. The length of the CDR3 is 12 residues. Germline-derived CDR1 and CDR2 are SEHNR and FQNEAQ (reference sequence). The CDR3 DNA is TGTGCCAGCAGTTCGCGACAGCCTGAAGCTTTCTTT. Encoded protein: CASSSRQPEAFF.